A single sample gave rise to the 30 T cell receptor beta chains below, sequenced in a study of T cells in localized non-small cell lung cancer. The data were produced by immunoSEQ multiplex PCR, yet TCRdb's version contains in-frame clones alone and is incomplete. This table has 23,000 or so clones, 92% appearing once. The sequencing here drew on peripheral blood, taken before any cancer treatment. These receptors came from a man aged 35 to 69 with stage III squamous cell lung carcinoma.

The CDR3 sequence: CASSVGSLGQGAETQYF. The CDR3 bases are TGTGCCAGCAGCGTAGGCTCCCTCGGACAGGGGGCGGAGACCCAGTACTTC. The genes are TRBV9 and TRBJ2-5; TRBD1 aligns across 11 bases. Germline V gene data show CDR1 as SGDLS and CDR2 as YYNGEE. This CDR3 is built from 17 residues. Trimming removed 0 bases from V and 5 bases from J; junction bases left unmatched: 9.

This chain uses TRBV4-1 with TRBJ2-7; 9 nucleotides match TRBD2. The germline V gene has CDR1 MGHRA and CDR2 YSYEKL. This CDR3 is 15 amino acids long. Trimming took 2 bases from V and 3 from J; bases not matched to a gene: 5. CDR3 coding DNA: TGCGCCAGCAGCCAAAATAGCGGGAGAATCTACGAGCAGTACTTC. Encoded protein: CASSQNSGRIYEQYF.

The chain is built from TRBV5-4 and TRBJ2-3, with unresolved D. Germline V gene data show CDR1 as SGHNT and CDR2 as YYREEE (reference sequence). The CDR3 has 13 amino acids. Trimming stripped 0 bases from V and 0 bases from J, with 2 bases between. CDR3 DNA: TGTGCCAGCAGCTTGGTCAGCACAGATACGCAGTATTTT. Amino acid sequence: CASSLVSTDTQYF.

The rearrangement uses TRBV27 and TRBJ2-2; 7 bases agree with TRBD2. The CDR3 totals 16 residues. The germline CDR1 and CDR2 sequences are MNHEY and SMNVEV (reference sequence). V lost 3 bases, J lost 0 bases, and 4 bases stayed unmatched. The CDR3 spells CASSFRSGTNTGELFF. The CDR3 nucleotides are TGTGCCAGCAGTTTCCGCAGCGGGACGAACACCGGGGAGCTGTTTTTT.

CDR3 residues: CASSLAQGGVTEAFF. The DNA of the CDR3 is TGTGCCAGCAGCTTAGCTCAAGGGGGAGTCACTGAAGCTTTCTTT. This chain connects TRBV7-2 to TRBJ1-1; D perhaps matches TRBD1 (6 bases). V was shortened by 0 bases and J by 4 bases, with 12 bases between the two germline ends. The germline CDR1 and CDR2 sequences are SGHTA and FQGNSA. The CDR3 runs to 15 residues.

The chain has TRBV4-2 and TRBJ2-7, with TRBD1 matching 10 bases. The CDR3 has 15 amino acids. Germline CDR1 reads LGHNA; CDR2 reads YNFKEQ. With V trimmed by 3 bases and J by 6 bases, 8 bases remained unmatched. CDR3 in amino acids: CASSQPGTGVAEQYF. The CDR3 DNA reads TGTGCCAGCAGCCAGCCCGGGACAGGGGTCGCCGAGCAGTACTTC.

CDR3 sequence: CASSLFYEQYF. The DNA for the CDR3 is TGTGCCAGCAGCTTGTTTTACGAGCAGTACTTC. The J gene is TRBJ2-7, the V gene TRBV7-2, with no clear D. Trimming took 3 bases from V and 4 from J, leaving 4 bases between them. Germline assignment: CDR1 SGHTA and CDR2 FQGNSA. There are 11 residues in the CDR3.

The chain links TRBV19 to TRBJ1-1, with D possibly TRBD1 on 6 matching bases. Germline V gene data show CDR1 as LNHDA and CDR2 as SQIVND (reference sequence). This CDR3 contains 13 residues. Trimming left V 5 bases short and J 0 bases short, with 7 bases between. CDR3: CASSGQLNTEAFF. CDR3 nucleotides: TGTGCCAGTAGTGGACAGTTGAACACTGAAGCTTTCTTT.

The sample holds one count of this clone. The chain has TRBV19 and TRBJ2-2; D is undetermined. Deletions cut 2 bases from V and 7 bases from J, with 11 bases between. There are 14 residues in the CDR3. CDR1 is LNHDA and CDR2 is SQIVND in the germline V gene (reference sequence). CDR3 sequence reads: CASSISRTSGELFF. The DNA for the CDR3 is TGTGCCAGTAGTATATCGCGTACGAGCGGGGAGCTGTTTTTT.

The chain carries TRBV12-5 and TRBJ2-2; D remains unclear. In germline, CDR1 is LGHNT, CDR2 FRNRAP. This CDR3 has 11 residues. V lost 7 bases and J 5 bases, leaving 5 bases between the germline ends. In DNA, the CDR3 is TGTGCTAGTGCGCGGACCGGGGAGCTGTTTTTT. It specifies CASARTGELFF.

The V and J genes are TRBV6-5 and TRBJ1-1, with D unclear. V lost 10 bases and J 2 bases, leaving 14 bases between the germline ends. In germline, CDR1 is MNHEY, CDR2 SVGAGI. There are 13 residues in the CDR3. The CDR3 region is CATRGWGNTEAFF. The CDR3 nucleotides read TGTGCCACCCGGGGATGGGGTAACACTGAAGCTTTCTTT.

The V and J genes are TRBV19 and TRBJ1-5; a weak D match, TRBD1 (5 bases). V was cut by 5 bases and J by 6 bases, with 17 bases left in between. This CDR3 is built from 15 residues. The germline CDR1 and CDR2 sequences are LNHDA and SQIVND (reference sequence). This chain's CDR3 is CASSVGQGRSQPQHF. The DNA of the CDR3 is TGTGCCAGTAGTGTAGGGCAGGGAAGGAGTCAGCCCCAGCATTTT. Full variable domain (rest looked up from reference TRBV19 and TRBJ1-5): DGGITQSPKYLFRKEGQNVTLSCEQNLNHDAMYWYRQDPGQGLRLIYYSQIVNDFQKGDIAEGYSVSREKKESFPLTVTSAQKNPTAFYLCASSVGQGRSQPQHFGDGTRLSIL.

V is TRBV7-9 and J is TRBJ2-2; tentative D call: TRBD1 (6 bases). Trimming stripped 1 base from V and 7 bases from J, with 16 bases between. Germline-derived CDR1 and CDR2 are SEHNR and FQNEAQ (reference sequence). The CDR3 spans 16 residues. The CDR3 region is CASSLVYTQGNGELFF. CDR3 nucleotides: TGTGCCAGCAGCTTAGTATACACCCAGGGGAACGGGGAGCTGTTTTTT.

The V call is TRBV7-8, the J call TRBJ2-2; D is uncertain. Trimming shortened V by 6 bases and J by 7 bases, and 12 bases separated the two germline ends. Per the germline V gene, CDR1 is SGHVS and CDR2 is FQNEAQ. This CDR3 comprises 13 residues. Here the CDR3 DNA reads TGTGCCAGCAGGATCGACCGGCGCGGGGAGCTGTTTTTT. Protein sequence: CASRIDRRGELFF.

The count of this clone is one. The chain links TRBV5-4 to TRBJ1-6; possible D gene TRBD1, 5 bases. This CDR3 is built from 15 residues. The V gene lost 3 bases and the J gene lost 7 bases, with 14 bases spanning the gap. In germline, CDR1 is SGHNT, CDR2 YYREEE (reference sequence). The CDR3 loop reads CASSWDGRDNSPLHF. The CDR3 nucleotides read TGTGCCAGCAGCTGGGACGGCCGGGACAATTCACCCCTCCACTTT.

The chain carries TRBV27 and TRBJ2-2, with TRBD1 matching over 7 bases. Unmatched junction bases numbered 7, after V lost 4 bases and J lost 5 bases. Per the germline V gene, CDR1 is MNHEY and CDR2 is SMNVEV (reference sequence). CDR3 length: 15 amino acids. The CDR3 loop is CASSYQTGWTGELFF. The DNA of the CDR3 is TGTGCCAGCAGTTACCAGACAGGGTGGACCGGGGAGCTGTTTTTT.

This clone has a handful of counts. The chain links TRBV18 to TRBJ1-2; no firm D call. V lost 3 bases and J lost 4, with 9 bases in between. CDR3 length equals 13 residues. The germline V gene encodes CDR1 KGHSH and CDR2 LQKENI. The CDR3 DNA is TGTGCCAGCTCACCCGAGGACCTCTATGGCTACACCTTC. This sequence encodes CASSPEDLYGYTF.

The chain joins TRBV28 to TRBJ2-7; no clear D. From germline, CDR1 is MDHEN and CDR2 SYDVKM. This CDR3 is 13 amino acids long. Deletions cut 6 bases from V and 2 bases from J, with 11 bases between. The CDR3 DNA is TGTGCCAGCAGCCTTGACGGCGCCTACGAGCAGTACTTC. Its protein product is CASSLDGAYEQYF.

V gene TRBV9 combines with J gene TRBJ2-3, with 8 bases fitting TRBD2. This CDR3 region has 16 residues. Trimming removed 5 bases from V and 2 bases from J; junction bases left unmatched: 10. The germline V gene has CDR1 SGDLS and CDR2 YYNGEE. The CDR3 loop is CASSGTLAGFTDTQYF. In DNA form, the CDR3 reads TGTGCCAGCAGTGGAACTTTAGCGGGGTTCACAGATACGCAGTATTTT.

Only one count was recorded for this clone. This chain connects TRBV7-8 to TRBJ2-4, with a tentative D call TRBD2 (6 bases). The V gene lost 5 bases and the J gene lost 0 bases, with 20 bases spanning the gap. CDR1 is SGHVS and CDR2 is FQNEAQ in the germline V gene. The CDR3 consists of 18 residues. CDR3 loop: CASSPGWVAGIAKNIQYF. CDR3 DNA: TGTGCCAGCAGCCCGGGTTGGGTTGCGGGGATAGCCAAAAACATTCAGTACTTC.

This chain links TRBV19 with TRBJ2-7, with D tentatively TRBD1 (6 bases). The ends were cut back, 4 bases at V and 2 bases at J, with 15 bases in the middle. Germline CDR1 reads LNHDA; CDR2 reads SQIVND (reference sequence). The CDR3 consists of 15 residues. The chain's CDR3 is CASSSRDILAYEQYF. In DNA form, the CDR3 reads TGTGCCAGTAGTAGCCGGGACATCCTCGCCTACGAGCAGTACTTC.

V is TRBV11-3 and J is TRBJ2-7; tentatively, D is TRBD1 (7 bases). Germline V gene lookup returns CDR1 SGHNT and CDR2 YENEEA. The CDR3 consists of 12 residues. Trimming took 5 bases from V and 5 from J, leaving 10 bases between them. The CDR3 DNA sequence: TGTGCCAGCAGCCGCGGGACAGACGAGCAGTACTTC. Translation gives CASSRGTDEQYF. Variable domain in full (rest from reference TRBV11-3 and TRBJ2-7): EAGVVQSPRYKIIEKKQPVAFWCNPISGHNTLYWYLQNLGQGPELLIRYENEEAVDDSQLPKDRFSAERLKGVDSTLKIQPAELGDSAVYLCASSRGTDEQYFGPGTRLTVT.

This chain joins TRBV14 and TRBJ2-2; D unclear. Trimming took off 4 bases at V and 4 bases at J, with 7 bases between the two ends. The CDR3 has 13 residues. From germline, CDR1 is SGHDN and CDR2 FVKESK. The CDR3 is CASSPSPTGELFF. Written as DNA, the CDR3 is TGTGCCAGCAGCCCCAGTCCCACCGGGGAGCTGTTTTTT.

Note on this clone: The sample carries other DNA sequences with the same CDR3. This chain uses TRBV28 with TRBJ2-6; no clear D gene. CDR3 length equals 13 residues. In germline, CDR1 is MDHEN, CDR2 SYDVKM. V was clipped by 5 bases and J by 4 bases, with 6 bases between them. The CDR3 DNA follows: TGTGCCAGCAGTCTCGCGGGGGCCAACGTCCTGACTTTC. Amino acid sequence: CASSLAGANVLTF.

This rearrangement joins TRBV7-9 to TRBJ2-1, with D perhaps TRBD1 or TRBD2 (5 bases each). The V and J ends lost 4 bases and 5 bases respectively, with 18 bases between them. This CDR3 contains 16 residues. Germline V gives CDR1 SEHNR, CDR2 FQNEAQ (reference sequence). The CDR3 DNA reads as TGTGCCAGCAGCTACTTTGGCTGGGGGAGCGACAATGAGCAGTTCTTC. This codes for CASSYFGWGSDNEQFF.

The chain has TRBV19 and TRBJ2-1; a weak D match, TRBD2 (5 bases). The germline gives CDR1 LNHDA, CDR2 SQIVND (reference sequence). V was trimmed by 5 bases and J by 2 bases, leaving 10 bases between them. This CDR3 contains 14 residues. CDR3 sequence (DNA): TGTGCCAGTAGTTTCTCCGGGGCCTACAATGAGCAGTTCTTC. Its protein is CASSFSGAYNEQFF. Filled out from reference TRBV19 and TRBJ2-1, the complete variable domain reads DGGITQSPKYLFRKEGQNVTLSCEQNLNHDAMYWYRQDPGQGLRLIYYSQIVNDFQKGDIAEGYSVSREKKESFPLTVTSAQKNPTAFYLCASSFSGAYNEQFFGPGTRLTVL.

This clone has only one observation. The V and J genes are TRBV5-5 and TRBJ1-2, with D possibly being TRBD1 (5 bases). CDR3 size: 14 residues. The V end was cut by 4 bases, the J end by 5 bases, with 15 bases between. The V gene's germline CDR1 is SGHKS and CDR2 YYEKEE (reference sequence). The CDR3 region is CASSESVAGYGYTF. Here the CDR3 DNA reads TGTGCCAGCAGCGAATCGGTGGCAGGGTATGGCTACACCTTC.

DNA for the CDR3: TGTGCCAGTACCACCGGGTGGTCGAGAGCAACTAATGAAAAACTGTTTTTT. Amino acid sequence: CASTTGWSRATNEKLFF. The chain has TRBV19 and TRBJ1-4; D ambiguous. The germline V and J ends were trimmed by 7 bases and 0 bases, with 18 bases remaining between them. CDR1 LNHDA and CDR2 SQIVND come from the germline V gene (reference sequence). This CDR3 has 17 amino acids.

This chain joins TRBV7-2 and TRBJ2-7, with TRBD1 as a possible D gene (6 bases). Germline V gives CDR1 SGHTA, CDR2 FQGNSA. The CDR3 extends over 17 amino acids. V was pared by 0 bases and J by 2 bases, with 17 bases between. CDR3 amino acids: CASSLAPSRGITYEQYF. The CDR3 DNA reads TGTGCCAGCAGCTTAGCCCCCAGCAGGGGCATTACCTACGAGCAGTACTTC.

This chain uses TRBV28 with TRBJ1-2; D gene ambiguous. CDR1 and CDR2 from the germline V gene are MDHEN and SYDVKM. There are 14 residues in the CDR3. Between the trimmed V and J ends, which lost 5 bases and 4 bases, there was a span of 14 bases. The CDR3 is CASSPPLMIYGYTF. Here the CDR3 DNA reads TGTGCCAGCAGTCCCCCGTTGATGATCTATGGCTACACCTTC.